The clone carrying this T cell receptor beta chain appeared a few times. Its antigen remains unknown. The data are from a study of identical twins' blood T cells. Study-wide results and caveats: Shared CDR3 clonotype counts tracked mainly the product of cloneset sizes.

TCRdb independently ran MiXCR on the 5' RACE reads; one entry per CDR3 protein. The repertoire has around 380,000 distinct CDR3 sequences, 25% to 35% of them found once; the top ten carry roughly 5.5%. CDR1 and CDR2 from the germline V gene are MNHEY and SVGEGT. Trimming cost V 2 bases and J 8 bases; bases outside gene matches: 5. The CDR3 contains 13 residues. This chain links TRBV6-2 or TRBV6-3 with TRBJ1-1; TRBD1 agrees at 7 bases. The source is a woman between 18 and 55 years old in good health. Material: PBMCs. This CDR3 reads CASSYGTAIEAFF. Here the CDR3 DNA reads TGTGCCAGCAGTTACGGGACAGCGATAGAAGCTTTCTTT.